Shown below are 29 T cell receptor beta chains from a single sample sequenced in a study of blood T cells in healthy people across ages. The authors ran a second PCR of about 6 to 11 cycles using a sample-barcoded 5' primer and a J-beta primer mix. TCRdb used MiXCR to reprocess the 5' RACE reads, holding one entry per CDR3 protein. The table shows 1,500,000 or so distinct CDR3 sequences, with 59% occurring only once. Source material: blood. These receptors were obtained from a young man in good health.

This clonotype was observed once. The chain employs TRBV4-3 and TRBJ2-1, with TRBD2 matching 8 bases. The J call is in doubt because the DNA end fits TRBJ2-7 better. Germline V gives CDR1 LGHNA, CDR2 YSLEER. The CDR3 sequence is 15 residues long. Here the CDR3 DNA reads TGCGCCAGCAGCCGAACGCCCAGCGGGGGAGGCGAGCAGTACTTC. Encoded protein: CASSRTPSGGGEQYF.

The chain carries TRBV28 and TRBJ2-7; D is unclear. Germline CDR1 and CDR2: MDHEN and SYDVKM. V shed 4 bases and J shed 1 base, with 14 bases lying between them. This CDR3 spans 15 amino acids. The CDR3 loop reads CASSSPRAPSYEQYF. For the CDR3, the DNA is TGTGCCAGCAGTTCTCCCCGGGCGCCTTCCTACGAGCAGTACTTC.

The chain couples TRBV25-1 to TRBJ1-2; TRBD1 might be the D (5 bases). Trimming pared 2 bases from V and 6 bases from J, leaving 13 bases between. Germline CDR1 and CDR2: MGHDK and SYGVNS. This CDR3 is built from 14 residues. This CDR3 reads CASSEIPGTDGYTF. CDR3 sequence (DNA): TGTGCCAGCAGTGAAATCCCAGGGACCGATGGCTACACCTTC.

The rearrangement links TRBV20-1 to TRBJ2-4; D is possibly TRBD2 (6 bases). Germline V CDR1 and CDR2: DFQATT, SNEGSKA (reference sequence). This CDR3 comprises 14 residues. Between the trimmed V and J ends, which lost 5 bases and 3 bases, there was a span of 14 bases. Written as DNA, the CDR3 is TGCAGTGCTCCTAGGGAGGTGGTCAAAAACATTCAGTACTTC. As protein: CSAPREVVKNIQYF.

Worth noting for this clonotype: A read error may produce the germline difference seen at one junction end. The CDR3 DNA reads TGCAGTGCTAGAGTTCACCCTAGCGGGGTGTCCCCTAGCACAGATACTCAGTATTTT. This sequence encodes CSARVHPSGVSPSTDTQYF. V is TRBV20-1 and J is TRBJ2-3; TRBD2 aligns across 9 bases. The CDR3 length is 19 residues. Germline values: CDR1 DFQATT, CDR2 SNEGSKA (reference sequence).

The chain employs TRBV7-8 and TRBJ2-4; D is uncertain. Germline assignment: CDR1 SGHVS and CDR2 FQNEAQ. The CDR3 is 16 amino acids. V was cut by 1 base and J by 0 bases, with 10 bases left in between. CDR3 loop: CASSLGGRIAKNIQYF. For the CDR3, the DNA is TGTGCCAGCAGCTTAGGGGGTAGAATAGCCAAAAACATTCAGTACTTC.

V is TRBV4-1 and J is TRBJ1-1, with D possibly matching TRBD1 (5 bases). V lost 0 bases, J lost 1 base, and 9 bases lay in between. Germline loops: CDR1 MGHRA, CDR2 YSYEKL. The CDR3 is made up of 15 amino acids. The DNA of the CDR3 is TGCGCCAGCAGCCAAGATGGGGCAACGAACACTGAAGCTTTCTTT. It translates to CASSQDGATNTEAFF.

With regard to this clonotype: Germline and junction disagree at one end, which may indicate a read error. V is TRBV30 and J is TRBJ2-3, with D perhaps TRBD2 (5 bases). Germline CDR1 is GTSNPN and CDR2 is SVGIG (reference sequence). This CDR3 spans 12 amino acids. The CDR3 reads CAGSVGSDTQYF. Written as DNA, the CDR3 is TGTGCCGGGAGTGTGGGGTCAGATACGCAGTATTTT.

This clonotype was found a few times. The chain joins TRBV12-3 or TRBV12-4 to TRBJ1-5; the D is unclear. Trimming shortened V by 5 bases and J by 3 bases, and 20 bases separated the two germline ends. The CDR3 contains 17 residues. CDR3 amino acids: CASSSNEGGWVNQPQHF. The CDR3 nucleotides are TGTGCCAGCAGTAGCAACGAAGGCGGCTGGGTCAATCAGCCCCAGCATTTT.

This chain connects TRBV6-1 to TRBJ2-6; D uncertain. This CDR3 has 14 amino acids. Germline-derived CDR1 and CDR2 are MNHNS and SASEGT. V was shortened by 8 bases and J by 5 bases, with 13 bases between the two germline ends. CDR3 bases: TGTGCCAGCCGGTTGACATTCAGGGCCAACGTCCTGACTTTC. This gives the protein CASRLTFRANVLTF.

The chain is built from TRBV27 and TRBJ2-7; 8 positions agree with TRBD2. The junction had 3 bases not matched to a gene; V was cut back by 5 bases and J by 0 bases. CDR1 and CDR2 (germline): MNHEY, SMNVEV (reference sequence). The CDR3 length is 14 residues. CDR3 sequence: CASSTAGDSYEQYF. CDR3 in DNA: TGTGCCAGCAGTACAGCGGGGGACTCCTACGAGCAGTACTTC.

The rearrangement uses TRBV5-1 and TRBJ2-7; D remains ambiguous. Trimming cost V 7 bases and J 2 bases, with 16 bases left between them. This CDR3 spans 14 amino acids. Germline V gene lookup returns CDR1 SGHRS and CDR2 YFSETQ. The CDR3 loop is CASRSERGPYEQYF. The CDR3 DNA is TGCGCCAGCCGATCCGAACGTGGCCCCTACGAGCAGTACTTC.

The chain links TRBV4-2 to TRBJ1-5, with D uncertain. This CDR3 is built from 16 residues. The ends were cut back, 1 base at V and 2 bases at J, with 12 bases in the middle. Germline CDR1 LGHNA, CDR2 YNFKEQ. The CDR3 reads CASSQGRVSGNQPQHF. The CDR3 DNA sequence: TGTGCCAGCAGCCAAGGTCGAGTATCGGGCAATCAGCCCCAGCATTTT.

CDR3 nucleotide sequence: TGTGCCAGCAGCCAAGAGAGGGGAAGGGATTCACCCCTCCACTTT. Amino acids: CASSQERGRDSPLHF. The chain recombines TRBV3-1 with TRBJ1-6, with D maybe TRBD1 (5 bases). Trimming shortened V by 0 bases and J by 8 bases, and 11 bases separated the two germline ends. The germline gives CDR1 LGHDT, CDR2 YNNKEL (reference sequence). This CDR3 is built from 15 residues.

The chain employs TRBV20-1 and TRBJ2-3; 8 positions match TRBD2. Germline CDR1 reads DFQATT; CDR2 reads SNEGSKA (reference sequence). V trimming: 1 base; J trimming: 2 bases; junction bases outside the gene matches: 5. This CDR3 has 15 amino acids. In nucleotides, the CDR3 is TGCAGTGCTAGAGGGGGTAGCGGGATCACAGATACGCAGTATTTT. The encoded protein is CSARGGSGITDTQYF.

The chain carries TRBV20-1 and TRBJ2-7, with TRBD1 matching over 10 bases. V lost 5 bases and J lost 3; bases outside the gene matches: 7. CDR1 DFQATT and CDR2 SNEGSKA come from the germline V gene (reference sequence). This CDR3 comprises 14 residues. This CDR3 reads CSAGGTGDYYEQYF. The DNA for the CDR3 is TGCAGTGCTGGGGGGACAGGGGATTACTACGAGCAGTACTTC.

CDR3 sequence: CASVPGGGEQYF. The DNA for the CDR3 is TGTGCCAGCGTCCCAGGGGGCGGGGAGCAGTACTTC. The chain couples TRBV2 to TRBJ2-4; 8 bases fit TRBD1. Losses at the gene ends were 8 bases for V and 13 bases for J; bases not matched to a gene: 10. The germline CDR1 and CDR2 sequences are SNHLY and FYNNEI. This CDR3 has 12 residues.

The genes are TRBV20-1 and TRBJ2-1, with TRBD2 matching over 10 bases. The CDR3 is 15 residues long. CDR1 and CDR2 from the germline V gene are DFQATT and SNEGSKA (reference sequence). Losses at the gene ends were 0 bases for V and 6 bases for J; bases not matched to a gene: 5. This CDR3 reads CSARDLAGAPNEQFF. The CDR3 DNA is TGCAGTGCTAGAGACCTAGCGGGAGCTCCCAATGAGCAGTTCTTC.

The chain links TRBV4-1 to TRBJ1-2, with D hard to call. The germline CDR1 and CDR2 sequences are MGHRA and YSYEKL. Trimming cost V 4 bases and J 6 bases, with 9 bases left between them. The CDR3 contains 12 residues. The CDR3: CASSPKGHGYTF. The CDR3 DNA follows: TGCGCCAGCAGCCCAAAGGGTCATGGCTACACCTTC.

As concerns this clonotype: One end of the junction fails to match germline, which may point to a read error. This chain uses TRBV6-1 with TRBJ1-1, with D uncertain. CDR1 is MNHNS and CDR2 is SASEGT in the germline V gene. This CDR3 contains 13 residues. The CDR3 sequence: CAGSAARYTEAFF. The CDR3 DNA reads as TGTGCCGGCAGTGCCGCTAGGTACACTGAAGCTTTCTTT.

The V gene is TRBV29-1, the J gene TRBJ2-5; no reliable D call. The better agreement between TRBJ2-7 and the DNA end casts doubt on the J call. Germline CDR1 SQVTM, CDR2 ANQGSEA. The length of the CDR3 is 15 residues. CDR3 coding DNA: TGCAGCGTTGAAGTCGGGCAGCCTAACACGTACGAGCAGTACTTC. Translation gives CSVEVGQPNTYEQYF.

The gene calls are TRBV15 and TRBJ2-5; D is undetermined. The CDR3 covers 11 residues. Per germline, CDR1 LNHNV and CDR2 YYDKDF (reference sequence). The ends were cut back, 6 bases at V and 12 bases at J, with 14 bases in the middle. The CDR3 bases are TGTGCCACCAGAGATGGGCACTTAGAGTACTTC. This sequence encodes CATRDGHLEYF.

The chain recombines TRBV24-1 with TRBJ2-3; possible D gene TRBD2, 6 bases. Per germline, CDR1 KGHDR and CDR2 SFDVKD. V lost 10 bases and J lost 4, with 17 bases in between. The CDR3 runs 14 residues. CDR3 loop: CATSSWEVADTQYF. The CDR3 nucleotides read TGTGCCACATCGAGTTGGGAGGTCGCAGATACGCAGTATTTT.

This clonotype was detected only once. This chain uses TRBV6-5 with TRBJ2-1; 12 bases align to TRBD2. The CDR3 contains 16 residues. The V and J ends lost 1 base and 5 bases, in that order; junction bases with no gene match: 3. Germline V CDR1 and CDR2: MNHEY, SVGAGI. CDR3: CASSYLTSGGNNEQFF. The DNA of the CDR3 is TGTGCCAGCAGTTACTTGACTAGCGGGGGTAACAATGAGCAGTTCTTC.

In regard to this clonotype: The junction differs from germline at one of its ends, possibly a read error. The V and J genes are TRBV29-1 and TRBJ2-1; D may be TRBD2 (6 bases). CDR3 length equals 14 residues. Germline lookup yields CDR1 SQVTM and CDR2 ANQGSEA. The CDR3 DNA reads TGCAGCGCCCTACCATTGGGGACTTACAATGGGCAGTTCTTC. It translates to CSALPLGTYNGQFF.

The CDR3 coding sequence is TGTGCCAGCAGCTTCCCGACAGAGTTCTCCTACGAGCAGTACTTC. Its translation: CASSFPTEFSYEQYF. The V and J genes are TRBV7-2 and TRBJ2-7, with D possibly TRBD1 on 5 matching bases. The CDR3 extends over 15 amino acids. The V end lost 3 bases, the J end lost 0 bases, and 12 bases lay between the germline ends. Per germline, CDR1 SGHTA and CDR2 FQGNSA.

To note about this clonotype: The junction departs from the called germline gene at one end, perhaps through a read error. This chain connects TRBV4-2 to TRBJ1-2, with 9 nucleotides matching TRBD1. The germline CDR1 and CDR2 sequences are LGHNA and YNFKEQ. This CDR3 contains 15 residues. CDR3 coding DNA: TGTGCCGGCAGCCAAGAGGGGACAGGGAGCTATGGCTACACCTTC. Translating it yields CAGSQEGTGSYGYTF.

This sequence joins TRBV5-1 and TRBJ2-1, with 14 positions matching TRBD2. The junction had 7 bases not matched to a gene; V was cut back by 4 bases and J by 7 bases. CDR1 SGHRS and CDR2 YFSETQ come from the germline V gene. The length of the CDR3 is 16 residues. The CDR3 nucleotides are TGCGCCAGCAGCGTCGGACTAGCGGGAGGTTTGAATGAGCAGTTCTTC. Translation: CASSVGLAGGLNEQFF.

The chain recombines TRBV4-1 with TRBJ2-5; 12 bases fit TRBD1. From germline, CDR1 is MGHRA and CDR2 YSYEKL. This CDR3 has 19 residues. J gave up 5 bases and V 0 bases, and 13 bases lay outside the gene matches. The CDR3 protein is CASSQDRKRGQGAGETQYF. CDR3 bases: TGCGCCAGCAGCCAAGACCGTAAGCGGGGACAGGGGGCTGGGGAGACCCAGTACTTC.